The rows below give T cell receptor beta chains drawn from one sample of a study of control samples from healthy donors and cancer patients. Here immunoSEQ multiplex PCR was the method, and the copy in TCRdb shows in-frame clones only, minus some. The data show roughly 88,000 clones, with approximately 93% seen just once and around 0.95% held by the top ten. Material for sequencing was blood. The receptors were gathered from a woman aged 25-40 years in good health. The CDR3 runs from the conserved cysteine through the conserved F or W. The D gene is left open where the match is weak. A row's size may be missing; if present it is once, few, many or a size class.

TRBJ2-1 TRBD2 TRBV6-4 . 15 TGTGCCAGCACGGGATGCGGGAGGGCTGGCAATGAGCAGTTCTTC CASTGCGRAGNEQFF
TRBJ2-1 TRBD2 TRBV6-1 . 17 TGTGCCAGCAGTGAATCTCCTCCTAGCGGGGGCTGGGGGGAGCAGTTCTTC CASSESPPSGGWGEQFF
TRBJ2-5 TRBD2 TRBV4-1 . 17 TGCGCCAGCAGCCAATCCGGACTAGCGGGGGGGGAAGAGACCCAGTACTTC CASSQSGLAGGEETQYF
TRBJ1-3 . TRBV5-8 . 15 TGTGCCAGCAGCGTTGGGGGGACCTCTGGAAACACCATATATTTT CASSVGGTSGNTIYF
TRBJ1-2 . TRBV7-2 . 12 TGTGCCAGCAGCCCAACGGACTATGGCTACACCTTC CASSPTDYGYTF
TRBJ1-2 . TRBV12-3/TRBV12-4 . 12 TGTGCCAGCAGTCCGACAGGTTATGGCTACACCTTC CASSPTGYGYTF
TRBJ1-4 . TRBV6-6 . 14 TGTGCCAGCAGTACCTCGACCGTTTTTGAAAAACTGTTTTTT CASSTSTVFEKLFF
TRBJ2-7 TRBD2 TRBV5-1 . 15 TGCGCCAGCAGCTTGGGTACTAGCGGTTCGTACGAGCAGTACTTC CASSLGTSGSYEQYF
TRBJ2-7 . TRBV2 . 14 TGTGCCAGCTTTCCGGCCAGGGGCCCTGGGGAGCAGTACTTC CASFPARGPGEQYF
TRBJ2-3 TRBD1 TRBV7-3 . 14 TGTGCCAGCAGCATACAGGGGAGCACAGATACGCAGTATTTT CASSIQGSTDTQYF
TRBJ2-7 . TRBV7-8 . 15 TGTGCCAGCAGGGGATCGGGCAGGAGAACCTACGAGCAGTACTTC CASRGSGRRTYEQYF
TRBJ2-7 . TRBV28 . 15 TGTGCCAGCAGTCTAGGGGGCGGGGGGACCGCTGGGCAGTACTTC CASSLGGGGTAGQYF
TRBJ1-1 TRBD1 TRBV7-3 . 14 TGTGCCAGCAGCTCTCAACAGGGGACGTCTGAAGCTTTCTTT CASSSQQGTSEAFF
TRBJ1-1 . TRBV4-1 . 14 TGCGCCCCCCGCCGACAGGAGGTGAACACTGAAGCTTTCTTT CAPRRQEVNTEAFF
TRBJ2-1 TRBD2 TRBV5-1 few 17 TGCGCCAGCAGTAGACTAGCGCAAACGAGCTCCTACAATGAGCAGTTCTTC CASSRLAQTSSYNEQFF
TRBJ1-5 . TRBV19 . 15 TGTGCCAGTAGTGGGGCGACTCGGGGCAATCAGCCCCAGCATTTT CASSGATRGNQPQHF
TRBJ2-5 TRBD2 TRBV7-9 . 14 TGTGCCAGCAGCATCGGGACTAGCCAAGAGACCCAGTACTTC CASSIGTSQETQYF
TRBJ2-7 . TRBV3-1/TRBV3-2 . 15 TGTGCCAGCAGCCAAGTGGGACTTCGTCCAGCCGAGCAGTACTTC CASSQVGLRPAEQYF
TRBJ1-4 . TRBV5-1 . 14 TGCGCCAGCAGCTTCGGGGTCCCCGGGGAAAAACTGTTTTTT CASSFGVPGEKLFF
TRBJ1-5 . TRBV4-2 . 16 TGTGCCAGCAGCCAGGGCCTTGGTCATAGCAATCAGCCCCAGCATTTT CASSQGLGHSNQPQHF
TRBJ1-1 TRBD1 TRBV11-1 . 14 TGTGCCAGCAGCTTCAGTACAGGGGGCACTGAAGCTTTCTTT CASSFSTGGTEAFF
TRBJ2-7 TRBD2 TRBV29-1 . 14 TGCAGCGTTGAAACTAGCGGGTTATCCTACGAGCAGTACTTC CSVETSGLSYEQYF
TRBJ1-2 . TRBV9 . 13 TGTGCCAGCAGCGATACGGGGGTCTATGGCTACACCTTC CASSDTGVYGYTF
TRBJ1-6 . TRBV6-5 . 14 TGTGCCAGCAGTTACCGGGAAGGCAATTCACCCCTCCACTTT CASSYREGNSPLHF
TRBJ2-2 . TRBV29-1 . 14 TGCAGCGTTGCGGGGCCCGCGAACACCGGGGAGCTGTTTTTT CSVAGPANTGELFF
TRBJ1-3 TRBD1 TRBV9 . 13 TGTGCCAGCAGCTCGGACAGGAGAAACACCATATATTTT CASSSDRRNTIYF
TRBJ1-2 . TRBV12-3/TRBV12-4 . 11 TGTGCCAGCAGTATGGGGGATGGCTACACCTTC CASSMGDGYTF
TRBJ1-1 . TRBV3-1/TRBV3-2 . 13 TGTGCCAGCAGCCAAGGGAGGCCGGAGGGTGCTTTCTTT CASSQGRPEGAFF
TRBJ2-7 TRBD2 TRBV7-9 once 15 TGTGCCAGCAGCCGACAAGGGAGGGGTCGTAACGAGCAGTACTTC CASSRQGRGRNEQYF
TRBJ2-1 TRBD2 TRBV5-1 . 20 TGCGCCAGCAGCTTATGGGGTTTGGGGACTAGCGGGGGCTCCTACAATGAGCAGTTCTTC CASSLWGLGTSGGSYNEQFF
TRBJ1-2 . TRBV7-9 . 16 TGTGCCAGCAGCTTAGAAAGGGCCCTACAAAGGAATGGCTACACCTTC CASSLERALQRNGYTF
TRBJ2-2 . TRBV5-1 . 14 TGCGCCAGCAGCTCCCGGGGAGGTGTCGGGGAGCTGTTTTTT CASSSRGGVGELFF
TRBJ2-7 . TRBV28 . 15 TGTGCCAGCGGGCCTCCGGGGGGCGCTGGGAACGAGCAGTACTTC CASGPPGGAGNEQYF